This T cell receptor beta chain was identified in a study of cytomegalovirus exposure and HLA in healthy donors. This clone turned up a few times. Its specificity is unknown. Study outcomes and limitations: Fewer N-insertions than the roughly 670-donor mean were reportedly shown by an Asian-associated ancestry cluster in a later analysis. Reported performance of the classifier showed diagnosis of cytomegalovirus status with high specificity and sensitivity. Serostatus for CMV was the only available immune exposure information. CMV antigen specificity was confirmed in vitro for three CMV-associated chains.

PCR primers comprised 60 Vbeta and 13 Jbeta primers. Data came from immunoSEQ multiplex PCR; TCRdb stores just in-frame clones and leaves some out. The table includes 70,000 to 95,000 clones, roughly 76% detected once. In germline, CDR1 is ENHRY, CDR2 SYGVKD. J gave up 5 bases and V 7 bases, and 2 bases lay outside the gene matches. The CDR3 sequence is 14 residues long. Sequenced sample: PBMCs. The receptor was derived from a woman aged 30 to 39 in good health and CMV-seronegative. The chain joins TRBV10-3 to TRBJ2-1, with 13 bases aligning to TRBD2. CDR3 sequence reads: CAITGLAGDNEQFF. The CDR3 nucleotides read TGTGCCATCACCGGACTAGCGGGAGACAATGAGCAGTTCTTC.